This T cell receptor (beta chain) emerged from a study of follicular helper T cells after annual influenza vaccination. Study background: After each seasonal flu vaccination, blood came on days 0, 7 and 28. The study's findings and limits: Successive annual vaccinations recalled a recurrent oligoclonal ICOS+CD38+ cTfh response with influenza-specific clonotypes.

About this clone itself: Antigen: not known.

Profiling relied on immunoSEQ multiplex PCR, and the TCRdb table lists in-frame clones only, not all of them. The sample carries 28,000 or so clones, approximately 80% recorded once. The time point denotes: 2014-2015 season, pre-vaccination. This CDR3 contains 20 residues. Germline V gene lookup returns CDR1 MGHRA and CDR2 YSYEKL. V shed 3 bases and J 1 base; nucleotides not matched to a gene: 14. V gene TRBV4-1 combines with J gene TRBJ2-2, with 10 bases aligning to TRBD2. This TCR was recovered from an adult who received the influenza vaccine. Sequencing was performed on CXCR5+ CD38- circulating T follicular helper cells from blood, taken on the day of influenza vaccination. Subset noted: circulating Tfh, non-naive CD4+CXCR5+PD-1+ (ICOS+CD38+ or ICOS-CD38-). The CDR3 region has the DNA TGCGCCAGCAGCCACGGGACAGCCGTTAAGCGGGGGGGGAACACCGGGGAGCTGTTTTTT. Protein: CASSHGTAVKRGGNTGELFF.